This entry is about one TCR beta chain. The antigen remains unidentified. Germline CDR1 and CDR2: ENHRY and SYGVKD. The CDR3 is 13 amino acids. Trimming took off 2 bases at V and 7 bases at J, with 11 bases between the two ends. The data belong to a study of cytomegalovirus exposure and HLA in healthy donors. Assay: immunoSEQ multiplex PCR; the TCRdb copy retains only in-frame clones and omits some. The sample has 100,000 to 150,000 clones; about 96% are singletons. The study's findings and limits: In vitro data verified a few CMV-associated chains as specific for CMV antigens.

This TCR was sampled from a man younger than 35 in good health and CMV-seronegative. Sequences were obtained from PBMCs. The gene calls are TRBV10-3 and TRBJ1-2; D is uncertain. The CDR3 loop reads CAISEVPKLGYTF. CDR3 nucleotides: TGTGCCATCAGTGAGGTTCCGAAACTTGGCTACACCTTC.